These 20 T cell receptor beta chains came from one sample sequenced in a study of blood T cell repertoires in COVID-19. Data came from immunoSEQ multiplex PCR; TCRdb stores just in-frame clones and leaves some out. The sample consists of approximately 60,000 clones, around four fifths of them appearing once. The sample comprised peripheral blood. These receptors all come from a human donor in a cohort sampled during active COVID-19.

A few counts support this clone. The chain links TRBV19 to TRBJ2-1; the D is unclear. Trimming removed 8 bases at V and 2 bases at J, with 7 bases between. The CDR3 covers 12 residues. Per the germline V gene, CDR1 is LNHDA and CDR2 is SQIVND (reference sequence). Here the CDR3 reads CASRDTYNEQFF. In DNA, the CDR3 is TGTGCCAGTCGTGACACCTACAATGAGCAGTTCTTC.

The chain uses TRBV7-2 and TRBJ1-4; D might be TRBD1 (6 bases). The length of the CDR3 is 15 residues. Germline CDR1 and CDR2: SGHTA and FQGNSA. With 6 bases removed from V and 3 bases from J, the gap between germline ends came to 14 bases. CDR3 sequence: CASRESGGANEKLFF. In DNA form, the CDR3 reads TGTGCCAGCAGGGAATCGGGGGGCGCTAATGAAAAACTGTTTTTT.

The chain recombines TRBV9 with TRBJ1-3; unclear D gene. The CDR3 runs to 15 residues. Germline V lookup: CDR1 SGDLS, CDR2 YYNGEE. V dropped 4 bases and J dropped 0 bases, with 11 bases sitting between them. CDR3 DNA sequence: TGTGCCAGCAGCTCCGAACGGGTCTCTGGAAACACCATATATTTT. Residues: CASSSERVSGNTIYF.

The chain employs TRBV19 and TRBJ1-1, with TRBD1 matching 8 bases. There are 14 residues in the CDR3. Losses at the gene ends were 7 bases for V and 1 base for J; bases not matched to a gene: 5. The germline V gene has CDR1 LNHDA and CDR2 SQIVND (reference sequence). CDR3 sequence reads: CASKVTGANTEAFF. CDR3 DNA sequence: TGTGCCAGTAAGGTGACAGGGGCGAACACTGAAGCTTTCTTT.

V is TRBV2 and J is TRBJ2-1; tentatively, D is TRBD2 (6 bases). The CDR3 is 16 residues long. Germline V gene data show CDR1 as SNHLY and CDR2 as FYNNEI. V dropped 3 bases and J dropped 3 bases, with 15 bases sitting between them. CDR3 in DNA: TGTGCCAGCAGTGATAACGGTAGCGGTTACTACAATGAGCAGTTCTTC. It is translated as CASSDNGSGYYNEQFF.

This chain connects TRBV7-9 to TRBJ1-3, with D possibly TRBD1 on 5 matching bases. The CDR3 contains 17 residues. V was trimmed by 5 bases and J by 3 bases, leaving 20 bases between them. The germline CDR1 and CDR2 sequences are SEHNR and FQNEAQ (reference sequence). CDR3 residues: CASSPLRGGTRGNTIYF. CDR3 DNA: TGTGCCAGCAGCCCTTTAAGGGGTGGGACTCGTGGAAACACCATATATTTT.

This clone was seen just once. This chain uses TRBV30 with TRBJ1-3, with D possibly matching TRBD1 (6 bases). Trimming left V 0 bases short and J 3 bases short, with 6 bases between. The CDR3 has 13 residues. In germline, CDR1 is GTSNPN, CDR2 SVGIG (reference sequence). DNA of the CDR3: TGTGCCTGGAGTGTACAGGGTGGAAACACCATATATTTT. Translation: CAWSVQGGNTIYF.

The J gene is TRBJ2-7, the V gene TRBV18; TRBD2 might be the D (6 bases). This CDR3 comprises 13 residues. Germline V gene lookup returns CDR1 KGHSH and CDR2 LQKENI. The V end lost 1 base, the J end lost 6 bases, and 10 bases lay between the germline ends. Here the CDR3 DNA reads TGTGCCAGCTCACCACTCAGACTAGGCGAGCAGTACTTC. Amino acids: CASSPLRLGEQYF.

In this sample, this clone turned up a few times. V is TRBV7-6 and J is TRBJ1-3; a weak D match, TRBD1 (5 bases). Germline assignment: CDR1 SGHVS and CDR2 FNYEAQ. This CDR3 is built from 16 residues. With 1 base removed from V and 0 bases from J, the gap between germline ends came to 10 bases. In DNA, the CDR3 is TGTGCCAGCAGCTTAGGGGCAGGGCGCTCTGGAAACACCATATATTTT. This gives the protein CASSLGAGRSGNTIYF.

This clone was seen more than once but under ten times. The chain has TRBV2 and TRBJ2-3; D might be TRBD2 (5 bases). From germline, CDR1 is SNHLY and CDR2 FYNNEI. Trimming pared 3 bases from V and 9 bases from J, leaving 16 bases between. The CDR3 has 14 residues. In DNA form, the CDR3 reads TGTGCCAGCAGTGATTCCTCAACTAGGGTGACGCAGTATTTT. Its protein is CASSDSSTRVTQYF.

This chain joins TRBV27 and TRBJ1-3; 9 nucleotides agree with TRBD1. The junction had 3 bases not matched to a gene; V was cut back by 5 bases and J by 1 base. The CDR3 has 15 amino acids. CDR1 and CDR2 (germline): MNHEY, SMNVEV (reference sequence). CDR3 sequence reads: CASSPQGASGNTIYF. CDR3 DNA: TGTGCCAGCAGTCCACAGGGGGCGTCTGGAAACACCATATATTTT.

This clone was counted a single time. The CDR3 is CAWGTSGSSGANVLTF. The CDR3 DNA follows: TGTGCCTGGGGTACTAGCGGCAGCTCTGGGGCCAACGTCCTGACTTTC. This chain links TRBV30 with TRBJ2-6; 8 bases agree with TRBD2. The length of the CDR3 is 16 residues. The V and J ends lost 5 bases and 0 bases, in that order; junction bases with no gene match: 6. The V gene's germline CDR1 is GTSNPN and CDR2 SVGIG (reference sequence).

The chain links TRBV3-1 (or the pseudogene TRBV3-2) to TRBJ1-3; D perhaps matches TRBD1 (6 bases). CDR1 and CDR2 (germline): LGHDT, YNNKEL (reference sequence). This CDR3 contains 14 residues. Trimming pared 10 bases from V and 4 bases from J, leaving 17 bases between. CDR3 residues: CATEQGPGGNTIYF. In DNA form, the CDR3 reads TGTGCCACCGAACAGGGACCTGGGGGAAACACCATATATTTT.

Only a few counts were recorded for this clone. CDR3 amino acids: CASSQGSWQGRGPLHF. As DNA, the CDR3 is TGTGCCAGCAGCCAAGGTTCGTGGCAGGGGAGGGGGCCCCTCCACTTT. The chain employs TRBV3-1 (or the pseudogene TRBV3-2) and TRBJ1-6, with D possibly being TRBD1 (6 bases). Trimming took off 1 base at V and 13 bases at J, with 20 bases between the two ends. This CDR3 region has 16 residues. In germline, CDR1 is LGHDT, CDR2 YNNKEL (reference sequence).

The J gene is TRBJ2-1, the V gene TRBV11-2; 8 positions agree with TRBD2. This CDR3 comprises 16 residues. V trimming: 3 bases; J trimming: 2 bases; junction bases outside the gene matches: 6. Germline V gives CDR1 SGHAT, CDR2 FQNNGV. CDR3 in DNA: TGTGCCAGCAGCTTCTTCCGCGGGAGGACCTACAATGAGCAGTTCTTC. Translated, it gives CASSFFRGRTYNEQFF.

The chain uses TRBV5-5 and TRBJ1-2; perhaps TRBD1 as D (5 bases). The CDR3 extends over 17 amino acids. The germline V gene encodes CDR1 SGHKS and CDR2 YYEKEE (reference sequence). V was trimmed by 0 bases and J by 7 bases, leaving 22 bases between them. Here the CDR3 reads CASSLEGGRGRISGYTF. DNA for the CDR3: TGTGCCAGCAGCTTGGAGGGAGGTCGGGGACGGATAAGTGGCTACACCTTC.

This chain uses TRBV9 with TRBJ2-5; D remains unclear. The CDR3 length is 15 residues. The ends were cut back, 0 bases at V and 5 bases at J, with 14 bases in the middle. Germline V gene sequence: CDR1 SGDLS, CDR2 YYNGEE. The CDR3: CASSVVASRSETQYF. Here the CDR3 DNA reads TGTGCCAGCAGCGTAGTCGCTAGTAGGTCGGAGACCCAGTACTTC. Full variable domain (rest looked up from reference TRBV9 and TRBJ2-5): DSGVTQTPKHLITATGQRVTLRCSPRSGDLSVYWYQQSLDQGLQFLIQYYNGEERAKGNILERFSAQQFPDLHSELNLSSLELGDSALYFCASSVVASRSETQYFGPGTRLLVL.

In its sample, this clone was seen many times. Other nucleotide sequences in the sample specify the same CDR3. The gene calls are TRBV11-2 and TRBJ2-1, with D perhaps matching TRBD1 (6 bases). Germline V lookup: CDR1 SGHAT, CDR2 FQNNGV. Trimming cost V 6 bases and J 5 bases, with 8 bases left between them. The CDR3 has 12 amino acids. Here the CDR3 reads CASSHRDNEQFF. In DNA form, the CDR3 reads TGTGCCAGCAGTCACAGGGACAATGAGCAGTTCTTC. Variable domain in full (rest from reference TRBV11-2 and TRBJ2-1): EAGVAQSPRYKIIEKRQSVAFWCNPISGHATLYWYQQILGQGPKLLIQFQNNGVVDDSQLPKDRFSAERLKGVDSTLKIQPAKLEDSAVYLCASSHRDNEQFFGPGTRLTVL.

J is TRBJ1-2 and V is TRBV5-1; maybe TRBD1 (5 bases). The ends were cut back, 2 bases at V and 1 base at J, with 12 bases in the middle. Germline CDR1 SGHRS, CDR2 YFSETQ. The CDR3 totals 15 residues. The CDR3 region has the DNA TGCGCCAGCAGCTTCATGGGACTGAGTAACTATGGCTACACCTTC. It specifies CASSFMGLSNYGYTF.

This chain joins TRBV10-1 and TRBJ2-3, with 7 bases identical to TRBD2. V shed 6 bases, J shed 4 bases, and the junction held 4 bases outside the gene matches. The germline V gene has CDR1 WNHNN and CDR2 SYGVQD (reference sequence). There are 13 residues in the CDR3. The CDR3 loop reads CASSRDYPDTQYF. The CDR3 region has the DNA TGCGCCAGCAGCAGGGACTATCCAGATACGCAGTATTTT.